This record covers a single T cell receptor beta chain. The entry originates in a study of blood T cell repertoires in COVID-19. Source study methods: Researchers report that nucleated cell counts were estimated from reference gene primer amplification. The assay was immunoSEQ multiplex PCR, and TCRdb's table has in-frame clones only and misses some. V and J calls and clone size are given by that table; D and trimming were obtained from the DNA. Of approximately 280,000 clones listed, roughly 86% are singletons. V was cut by 3 bases and J by 6 bases, with 14 bases left in between. The CDR3 loop spans 14 amino acids. In germline, CDR1 is MNHNS, CDR2 SASEGT.

This chain connects TRBV6-1 to TRBJ1-2; maybe TRBD1 (5 bases). The TCR was taken from a woman under 30 who had recovered from COVID-19. Sequencing input: PBMCs or T cells enriched from blood (not recorded which). CDR3 DNA sequence: TGTGCCAGCAGTGATGTGGCAGGGCGAGATGGCTACACCTTC. Translated, it gives CASSDVAGRDGYTF.